This T cell receptor (beta chain) was profiled in a study of metastatic and nonmetastatic thyroid tumors. Study information: Repertoire comparisons spanned blood and tumor or nodule tissue from malignant and benign thyroid patients. Study-wide results and limits: Benign nodules were reported to have significantly lower TCR beta diversity than malignant thyroid tumors, in blood and tumor.

Until they underwent thyroid surgery, no patient had received any treatment. Authors' data handling: Across clinicopathological groups, CDR3 differences served as the basis for building a distant-metastasis classifier for papillary thyroid cancer. TCRdb redid the clone calls on the PCR reads using MiXCR. Clone size and V and J calls follow TCRdb, not the original study. This sample has about 14,000 clones, with about 33% found just once. Germline values: CDR1 SGHKS, CDR2 YYEKEE (reference sequence). This CDR3 is built from 14 residues. The V gene lost 0 bases and the J gene lost 1 base, with 5 bases spanning the gap. Turning to this clone: No antigen is known for it.

V gene TRBV5-5 combines with J gene TRBJ1-5; no definite D call. The sequencing input was tumor tissue. The sequence was collected from a female donor with papillary thyroid cancer or a benign thyroid nodule (not recorded which). Some clones in this sample may be carry-over from other donors' samples. The CDR3 DNA reads as TGTGCCAGCAGCTTGGGTGGGAGCAATCAGCCCCAGCATTTT. Translated: CASSLGGSNQPQHF.